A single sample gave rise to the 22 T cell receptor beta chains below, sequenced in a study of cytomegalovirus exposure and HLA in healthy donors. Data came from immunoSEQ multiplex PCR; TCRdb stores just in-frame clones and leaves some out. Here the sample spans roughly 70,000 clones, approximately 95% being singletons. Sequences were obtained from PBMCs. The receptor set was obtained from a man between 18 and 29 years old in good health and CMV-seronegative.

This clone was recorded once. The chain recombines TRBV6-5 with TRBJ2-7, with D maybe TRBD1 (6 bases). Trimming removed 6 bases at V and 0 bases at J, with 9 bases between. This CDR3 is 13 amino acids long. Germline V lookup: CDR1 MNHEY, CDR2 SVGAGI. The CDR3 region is CASRDSSSYEQYF. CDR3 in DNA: TGTGCCAGCAGGGACAGTAGCTCCTACGAGCAGTACTTC.

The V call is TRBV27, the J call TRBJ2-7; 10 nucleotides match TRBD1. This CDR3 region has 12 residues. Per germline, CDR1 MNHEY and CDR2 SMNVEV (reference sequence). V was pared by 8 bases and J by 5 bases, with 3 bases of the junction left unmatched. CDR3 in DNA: TGTGCCAGCCGGGACAGGGGCCACGAGCAGTACTTC. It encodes CASRDRGHEQYF.

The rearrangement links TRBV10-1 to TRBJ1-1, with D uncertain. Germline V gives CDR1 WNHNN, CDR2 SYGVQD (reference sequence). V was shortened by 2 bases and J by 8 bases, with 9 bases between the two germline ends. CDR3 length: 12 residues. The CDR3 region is CASSESETEAFF. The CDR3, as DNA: TGCGCCAGCAGTGAGAGTGAGACAGAAGCTTTCTTT.

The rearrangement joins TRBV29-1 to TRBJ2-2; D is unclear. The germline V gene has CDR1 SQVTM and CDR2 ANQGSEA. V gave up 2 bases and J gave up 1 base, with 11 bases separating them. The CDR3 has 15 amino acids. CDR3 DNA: TGCAGCGTTGAAAATGAGATCGAGAACACCGGGGAGCTGTTTTTT. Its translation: CSVENEIENTGELFF.

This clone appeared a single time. The CDR3 sequence is CASSLWTGGQETQYF. Here the CDR3 DNA reads TGCGCCAGCAGCCTTTGGACAGGAGGACAAGAGACCCAGTACTTC. V is TRBV4-3 and J is TRBJ2-5; 7 bases are shared with TRBD1. The CDR3 runs to 15 residues. V dropped 4 bases and J dropped 2; count of bases not matched to a gene: 7. Germline V CDR1 and CDR2: LGHNA, YSLEER.

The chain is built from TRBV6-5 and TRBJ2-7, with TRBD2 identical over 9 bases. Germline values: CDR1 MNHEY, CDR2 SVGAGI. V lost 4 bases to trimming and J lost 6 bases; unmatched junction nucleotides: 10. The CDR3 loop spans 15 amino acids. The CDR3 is CASSSLAGRGGEQYF. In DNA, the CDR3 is TGTGCCAGCAGTTCATTGGCAGGGCGGGGGGGCGAGCAGTACTTC.

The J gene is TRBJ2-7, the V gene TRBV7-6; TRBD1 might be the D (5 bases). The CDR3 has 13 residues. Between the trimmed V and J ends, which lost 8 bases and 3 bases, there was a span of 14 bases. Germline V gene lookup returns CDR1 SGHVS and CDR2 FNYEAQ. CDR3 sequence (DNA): TGTGCCAGCGGAAGGCAGGGTGGCTACGAGCAGTACTTC. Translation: CASGRQGGYEQYF.

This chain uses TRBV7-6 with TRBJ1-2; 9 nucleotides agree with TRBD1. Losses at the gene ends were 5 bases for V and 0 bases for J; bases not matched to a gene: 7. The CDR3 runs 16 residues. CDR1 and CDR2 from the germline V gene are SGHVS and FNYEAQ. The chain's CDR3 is CASSQGDRAANYGYTF. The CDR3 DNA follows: TGTGCCAGCAGCCAGGGGGACAGGGCAGCTAACTATGGCTACACCTTC.

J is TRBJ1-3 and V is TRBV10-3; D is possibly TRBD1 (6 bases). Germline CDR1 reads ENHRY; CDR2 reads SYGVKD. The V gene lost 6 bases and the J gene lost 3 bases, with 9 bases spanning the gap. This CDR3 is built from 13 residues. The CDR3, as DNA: TGTGCCATCAGCGCAGGGGTTGGAAACACCATATATTTT. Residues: CAISAGVGNTIYF.

CDR3 DNA sequence: TGTGCCAGCAGCTTAGCGGGGGGGCAAGGAGATACGCAGTATTTT. Translating gives CASSLAGGQGDTQYF. The chain employs TRBV7-6 and TRBJ2-3; TRBD2 is a possible D gene (7 bases). CDR1 is SGHVS and CDR2 is FNYEAQ in the germline V gene. V was trimmed by 0 bases and J by 5 bases, leaving 12 bases between them. The CDR3 is made up of 15 amino acids.

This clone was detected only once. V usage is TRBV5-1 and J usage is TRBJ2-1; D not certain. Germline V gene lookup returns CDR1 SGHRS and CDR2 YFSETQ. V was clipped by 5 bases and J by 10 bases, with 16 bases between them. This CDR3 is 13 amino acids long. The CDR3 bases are TGCGCCAGCAGGCCCTCAAATGAGGAGGAGCAGTTCTTC. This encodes CASRPSNEEEQFF.

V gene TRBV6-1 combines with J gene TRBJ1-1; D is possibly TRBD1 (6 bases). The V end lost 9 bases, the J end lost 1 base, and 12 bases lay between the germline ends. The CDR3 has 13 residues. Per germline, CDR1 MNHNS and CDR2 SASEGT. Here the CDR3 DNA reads TGTGCCAGTGATGACAGGCGGAACACTGAAGCTTTCTTT. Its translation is CASDDRRNTEAFF.

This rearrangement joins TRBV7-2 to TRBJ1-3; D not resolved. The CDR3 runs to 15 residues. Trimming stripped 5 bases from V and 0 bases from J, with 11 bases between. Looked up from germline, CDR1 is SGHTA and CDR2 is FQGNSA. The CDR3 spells CASSAGGSSGNTIYF. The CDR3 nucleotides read TGTGCCAGCAGCGCAGGTGGGAGCTCTGGAAACACCATATATTTT.

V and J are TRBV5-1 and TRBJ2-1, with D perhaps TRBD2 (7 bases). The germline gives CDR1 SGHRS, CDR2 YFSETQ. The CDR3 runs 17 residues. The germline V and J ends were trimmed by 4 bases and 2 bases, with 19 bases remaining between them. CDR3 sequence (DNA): TGCGCCAGCAGCCCCCTCCCATACGGGGGGCCCTACAATGAGCAGTTCTTC. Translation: CASSPLPYGGPYNEQFF.

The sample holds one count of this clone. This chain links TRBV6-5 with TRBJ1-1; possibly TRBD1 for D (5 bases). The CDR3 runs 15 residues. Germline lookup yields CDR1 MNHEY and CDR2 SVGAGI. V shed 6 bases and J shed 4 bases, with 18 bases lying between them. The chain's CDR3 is CASSPDHPRGTEAFF. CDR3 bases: TGTGCCAGCAGCCCCGACCACCCAAGGGGCACTGAAGCTTTCTTT.

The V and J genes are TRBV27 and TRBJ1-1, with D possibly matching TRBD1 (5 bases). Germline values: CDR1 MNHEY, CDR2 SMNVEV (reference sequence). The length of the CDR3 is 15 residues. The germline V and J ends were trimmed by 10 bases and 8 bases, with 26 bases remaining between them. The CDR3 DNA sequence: TGTGCCACCGCCCTCCGACGGGTTCCGCCAGGGGAAGCTTTCTTT. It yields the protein CATALRRVPPGEAFF.

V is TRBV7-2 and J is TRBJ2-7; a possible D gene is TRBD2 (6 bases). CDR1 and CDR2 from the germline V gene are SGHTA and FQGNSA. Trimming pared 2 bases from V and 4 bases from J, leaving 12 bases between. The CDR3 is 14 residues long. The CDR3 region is CASSLSEGAYEQYF. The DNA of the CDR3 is TGTGCCAGCAGCTTATCGGAGGGTGCATACGAGCAGTACTTC.

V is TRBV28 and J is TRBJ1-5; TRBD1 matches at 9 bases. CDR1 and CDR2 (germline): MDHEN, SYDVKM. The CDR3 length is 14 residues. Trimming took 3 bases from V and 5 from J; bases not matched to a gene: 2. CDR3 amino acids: CASSFNRGHQPQHF. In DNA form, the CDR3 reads TGTGCCAGCAGTTTCAACAGGGGGCATCAGCCCCAGCATTTT.

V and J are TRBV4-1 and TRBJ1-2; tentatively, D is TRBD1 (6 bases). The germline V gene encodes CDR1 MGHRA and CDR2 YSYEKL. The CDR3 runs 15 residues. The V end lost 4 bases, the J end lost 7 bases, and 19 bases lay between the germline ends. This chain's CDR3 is CASSLQHEGVFGYTF. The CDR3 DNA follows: TGCGCCAGCAGCCTACAACATGAGGGGGTTTTTGGCTACACCTTC.

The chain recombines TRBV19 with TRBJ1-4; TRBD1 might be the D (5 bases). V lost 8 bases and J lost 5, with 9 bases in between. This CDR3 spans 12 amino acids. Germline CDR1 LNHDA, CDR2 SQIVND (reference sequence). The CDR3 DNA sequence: TGTGCCAGTCGTTACAGGAATGAAAAACTGTTTTTT. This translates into CASRYRNEKLFF. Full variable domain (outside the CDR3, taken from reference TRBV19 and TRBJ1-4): DGGITQSPKYLFRKEGQNVTLSCEQNLNHDAMYWYRQDPGQGLRLIYYSQIVNDFQKGDIAEGYSVSREKKESFPLTVTSAQKNPTAFYLCASRYRNEKLFFGSGTQLSVL.

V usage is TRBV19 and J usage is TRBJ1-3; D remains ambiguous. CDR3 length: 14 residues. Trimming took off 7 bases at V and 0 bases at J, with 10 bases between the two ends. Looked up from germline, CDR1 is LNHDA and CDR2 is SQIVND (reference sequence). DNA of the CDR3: TGTGCCAGTAAGCGACTAGACTCTGGAAACACCATATATTTT. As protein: CASKRLDSGNTIYF.

The CDR3 DNA reads as TGTGCCAGCAGCTCGTCCGGGACAGGGGCCTTCTTC. Its translation is CASSSSGTGAFF. V usage is TRBV11-2 and J usage is TRBJ2-1, with 10 bases fitting TRBD1. CDR1 SGHAT and CDR2 FQNNGV come from the germline V gene. V trimming: 4 bases; J trimming: 16 bases; junction bases outside the gene matches: 7. This CDR3 has 12 residues.